This is a list of T cell receptor beta chains from one sample in a study of blood T cell repertoires in COVID-19. Data came from immunoSEQ multiplex PCR; TCRdb stores just in-frame clones and leaves some out. The sample lists a few hundred thousand clones, around 91% occurring once. The material sequenced was PBMCs or T cells enriched from blood (not recorded which). Receptors originate from a man aged 25 to 40 who had been exposed to COVID-19. The CDR3 runs from the conserved cysteine through the conserved F or W. The order of the fields is CDR3 protein, CDR3 DNA, D gene, V gene, J gene, clone size. The D gene is left open where the match is weak. Rows give clone size only sometimes, using once, few, many, or a class for an expanded clone.

CDR3 protein: CATSDGDSSGNTIYF
CDR3 DNA: TGTGCCACCAGTGATGGGGACAGCTCTGGAAACACCATATATTTT
D gene: TRBD1
V gene: TRBV24-1
J gene: TRBJ1-3
clone size: once

CDR3 protein: CASSSNQGGTEAFF
CDR3 DNA: TGTGCCAGCAGCTCCAACCAGGGGGGTACTGAAGCTTTCTTT
D gene: TRBD1
V gene: TRBV7-2
J gene: TRBJ1-1
clone size: .

CDR3 protein: CASSILQGSGNTEAFF
CDR3 DNA: TGTGCCAGCAGCATTTTACAGGGATCTGGGAACACTGAAGCTTTCTTT
D gene: .
V gene: TRBV7-9
J gene: TRBJ1-1
clone size: .

CDR3 protein: CASSFGGGYTF
CDR3 DNA: TGTGCCAGCAGTTTCGGAGGTGGCTACACCTTC
D gene: .
V gene: TRBV25-1
J gene: TRBJ1-2
clone size: .

CDR3 protein: CASSVTLSGNTIYF
CDR3 DNA: TGTGCCAGCAGCGTAACTCTCTCTGGAAACACCATATATTTT
D gene: .
V gene: TRBV9
J gene: TRBJ1-3
clone size: .

CDR3 protein: CASSQDTGGADTQYF
CDR3 DNA: TGTGCCAGCAGCCAAGATACAGGGGGCGCAGATACGCAGTATTTT
D gene: TRBD1
V gene: TRBV4-2
J gene: TRBJ2-3
clone size: few

CDR3 protein: CASSQYAGGKQETQYF
CDR3 DNA: TGTGCCAGCAGCCAGTACGCGGGGGGGAAACAAGAGACCCAGTACTTC
D gene: TRBD2
V gene: TRBV7-2
J gene: TRBJ2-5
clone size: .

CDR3 protein: CASSLGRDRRNTIYF
CDR3 DNA: TGTGCCAGTAGCCTGGGCCGGGACAGGAGAAACACCATATATTTT
D gene: TRBD1
V gene: TRBV19
J gene: TRBJ1-3
clone size: .

CDR3 protein: CASSLVPGPQHF
CDR3 DNA: TGTGCCAGCAGTTTGGTCCCGGGGCCCCAGCATTTT
D gene: .
V gene: TRBV12-3/TRBV12-4
J gene: TRBJ1-5
clone size: .

CDR3 protein: CASRRLGAYEQYF
CDR3 DNA: TGTGCCAGCAGGAGACTAGGGGCCTACGAGCAGTACTTC
D gene: .
V gene: TRBV27
J gene: TRBJ2-7
clone size: few

CDR3 protein: CASSGGVMANYGYTF
CDR3 DNA: TGTGCCAGCAGCGGGGGCGTCATGGCTAACTATGGCTACACCTTC
D gene: .
V gene: TRBV7-9
J gene: TRBJ1-2
clone size: .

CDR3 protein: CASSHQPAAYTDTQYF
CDR3 DNA: TGTGCCAGCAGCCACCAACCAGCGGCATACACAGATACGCAGTATTTT
D gene: .
V gene: TRBV3-1/TRBV3-2
J gene: TRBJ2-3
clone size: .

CDR3 protein: CASSLENLRGRQYF
CDR3 DNA: TGCGCCAGCAGCTTGGAGAATCTACGAGGGAGGCAGTACTTC
D gene: .
V gene: TRBV5-1
J gene: TRBJ2-7
clone size: .

CDR3 protein: CASGPGLNQPQHF
CDR3 DNA: TGTGCCAGCGGCCCGGGTCTCAACCAGCCCCAGCATTTT
D gene: .
V gene: TRBV6-5
J gene: TRBJ1-5
clone size: .

CDR3 protein: CASSQQFLNNEQFF
CDR3 DNA: TGCGCCAGCAGCCAGCAGTTTCTTAACAATGAGCAGTTCTTC
D gene: .
V gene: TRBV4-1
J gene: TRBJ2-1
clone size: .

CDR3 protein: CSDDRAFNQPQHF
CDR3 DNA: TGCAGCGACGACAGGGCCTTCAATCAGCCCCAGCATTTT
D gene: TRBD1
V gene: TRBV29-1
J gene: TRBJ1-5
clone size: .

CDR3 protein: CASSYGTGTYEQYF
CDR3 DNA: TGTGCCAGCAGCTACGGGACAGGGACCTACGAGCAGTACTTC
D gene: TRBD1
V gene: TRBV7-9
J gene: TRBJ2-7
clone size: .

CDR3 protein: CASSLFAGGPYNEQFF
CDR3 DNA: TGTGCCAGCAGTTTATTTGCGGGGGGGCCCTACAATGAGCAGTTCTTC
D gene: TRBD2
V gene: TRBV27
J gene: TRBJ2-1
clone size: once